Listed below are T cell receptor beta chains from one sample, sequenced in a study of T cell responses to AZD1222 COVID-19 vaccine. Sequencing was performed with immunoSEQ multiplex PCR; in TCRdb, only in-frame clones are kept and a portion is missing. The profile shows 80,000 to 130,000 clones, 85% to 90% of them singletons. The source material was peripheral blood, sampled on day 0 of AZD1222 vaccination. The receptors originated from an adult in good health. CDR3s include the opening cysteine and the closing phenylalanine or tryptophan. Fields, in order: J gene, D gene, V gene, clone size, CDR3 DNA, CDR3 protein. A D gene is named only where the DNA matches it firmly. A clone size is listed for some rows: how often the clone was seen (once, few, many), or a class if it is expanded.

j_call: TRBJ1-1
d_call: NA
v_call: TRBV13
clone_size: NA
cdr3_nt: TGTGCCAGCAGCTTAGATAGGGGTCGAATGACGAACACTGAAGCTTTCTTT
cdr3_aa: CASSLDRGRMTNTEAFF

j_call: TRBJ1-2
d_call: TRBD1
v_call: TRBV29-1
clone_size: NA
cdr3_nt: TGCAGCGTTAAGCAACCAGGGGGCGGTGGCTACACCTTC
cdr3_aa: CSVKQPGGGGYTF

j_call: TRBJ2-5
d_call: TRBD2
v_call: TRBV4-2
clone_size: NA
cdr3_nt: TGTGCCAGCAGCCAAGATCGTAGGGAGGGGTGGGGGGAGACCCAGTACTTC
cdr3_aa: CASSQDRREGWGETQYF

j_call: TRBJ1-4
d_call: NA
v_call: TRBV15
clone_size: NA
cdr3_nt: TGTGCCACCAGCAGAGATCCGCCTCGACAGTTATGGGCTGAAAAACTGTTTTTT
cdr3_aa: CATSRDPPRQLWAEKLFF

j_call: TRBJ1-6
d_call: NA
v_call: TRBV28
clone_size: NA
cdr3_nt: TGTGCCAGCAGCGGACAGACTTGGACACCCCTCCACTTT
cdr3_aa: CASSGQTWTPLHF

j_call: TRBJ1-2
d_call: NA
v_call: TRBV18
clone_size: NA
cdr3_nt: TGTGCCAGCTCACTCACTCGGGACGCAGCCGCTAACTATGGCTACACCTTC
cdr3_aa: CASSLTRDAAANYGYTF

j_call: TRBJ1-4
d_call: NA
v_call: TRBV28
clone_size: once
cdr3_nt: TGTGCCAGCCGGGCGGGGAAGGAAAAACTGTTTTTT
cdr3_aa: CASRAGKEKLFF

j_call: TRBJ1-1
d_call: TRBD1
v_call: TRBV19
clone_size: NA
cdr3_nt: TGTGCCAGTAGTTCCCTCACCCCTGCAGGGGGTGGGACTGAAGCTTTCTTT
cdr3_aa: CASSSLTPAGGGTEAFF

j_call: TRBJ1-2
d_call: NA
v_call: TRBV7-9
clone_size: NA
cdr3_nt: TGTGCCAGCAGCTTAGCTCAGCAGGGCTATAACTATGGCTACACCTTC
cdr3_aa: CASSLAQQGYNYGYTF

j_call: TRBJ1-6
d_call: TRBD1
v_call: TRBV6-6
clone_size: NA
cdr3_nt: TGTGCCAGCAGTTACTCTCCGGGACAGGCTTATTCACCCCTCCACTTT
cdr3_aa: CASSYSPGQAYSPLHF

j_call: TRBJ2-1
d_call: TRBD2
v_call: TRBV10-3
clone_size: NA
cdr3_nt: TGTGCCATCAGTGACCCGGGACTAGCGGGGGGACATAATGAGCAGTTCTTC
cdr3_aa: CAISDPGLAGGHNEQFF

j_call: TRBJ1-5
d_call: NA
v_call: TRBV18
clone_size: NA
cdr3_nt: TGTGCCAGCTCACCTCAGGGCCTCAATCAGCCCCAGCATTTT
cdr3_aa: CASSPQGLNQPQHF

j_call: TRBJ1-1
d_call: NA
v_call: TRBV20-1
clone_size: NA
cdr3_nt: TGCAGTGCTAGCATGAACACTGAAGCTTTCTTT
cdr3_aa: CSASMNTEAFF

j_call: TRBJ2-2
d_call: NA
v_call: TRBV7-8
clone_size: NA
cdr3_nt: TGTGCCAGCAGCTTAGCGCCTGGCCGACCCGACACCGGGGAGCTGTTTTTT
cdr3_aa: CASSLAPGRPDTGELFF

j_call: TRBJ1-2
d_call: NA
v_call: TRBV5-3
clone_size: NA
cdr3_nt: TGTGCCAGAAGCTTGGTCAAGGCAGGGAGAGACTATGGCTACACCTTC
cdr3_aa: CARSLVKAGRDYGYTF

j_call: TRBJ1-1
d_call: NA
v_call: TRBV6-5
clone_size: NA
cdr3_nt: TGTGCCAGCAGTTACGGGGGGGGGCGCCGGACTGAAGCTTTCTTT
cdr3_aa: CASSYGGGRRTEAFF

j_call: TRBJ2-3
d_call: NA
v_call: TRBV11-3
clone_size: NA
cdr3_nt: TGTGCCAGCAGCTTTTCCAGTAGCACAGATACGCAGTATTTT
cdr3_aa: CASSFSSSTDTQYF

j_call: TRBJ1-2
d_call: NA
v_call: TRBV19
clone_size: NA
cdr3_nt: TGTGCCAGTAGTATATATAGGGGAGAAGGCTACACCTTC
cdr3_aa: CASSIYRGEGYTF

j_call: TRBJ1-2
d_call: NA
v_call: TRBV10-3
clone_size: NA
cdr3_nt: TGTGCCACCCGGGGAGCCTTGAACATGAACTATGGCTACACCTTC
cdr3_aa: CATRGALNMNYGYTF

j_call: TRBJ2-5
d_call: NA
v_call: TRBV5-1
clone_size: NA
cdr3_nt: TGCGCCAGCAGCATTGGACACCCCAAAGAGACCCAGTACTTC
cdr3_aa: CASSIGHPKETQYF

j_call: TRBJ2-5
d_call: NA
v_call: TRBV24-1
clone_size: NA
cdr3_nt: TGTGCCACCAGTGATTCGATGACAGCAGAGACCCAGTACTTC
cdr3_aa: CATSDSMTAETQYF

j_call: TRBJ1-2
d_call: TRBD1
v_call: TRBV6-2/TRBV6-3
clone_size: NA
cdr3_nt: TGTGCCAGCAGCTGGGGACAGTTCTATGGCTACACCTTC
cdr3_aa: CASSWGQFYGYTF

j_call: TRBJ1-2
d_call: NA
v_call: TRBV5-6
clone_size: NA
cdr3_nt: TGTGCCAGCAGCTTGGGGCTTGGGATCGGCTACACCTTC
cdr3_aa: CASSLGLGIGYTF

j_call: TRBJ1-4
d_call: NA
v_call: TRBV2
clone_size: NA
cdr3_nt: TGTGCCAGCAGTGAGAACAGGGCGGGTGAAAAACTGTTTTTT
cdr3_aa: CASSENRAGEKLFF

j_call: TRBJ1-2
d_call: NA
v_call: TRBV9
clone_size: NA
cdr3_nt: TGTGCCAGCAGCTCTACTAGTCTCAACTATGGCTACACCTTC
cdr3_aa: CASSSTSLNYGYTF

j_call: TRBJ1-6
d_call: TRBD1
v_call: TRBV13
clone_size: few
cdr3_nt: TGTGCCAGCAGCTCGGACAGGGGGCGTTCACCCCTCCACTTT
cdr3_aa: CASSSDRGRSPLHF

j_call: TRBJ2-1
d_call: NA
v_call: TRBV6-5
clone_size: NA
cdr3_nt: TGTGCCAGCAGCTACCGGGGGCGCTCCTACAATGAGCAGTTCTTC
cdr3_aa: CASSYRGRSYNEQFF